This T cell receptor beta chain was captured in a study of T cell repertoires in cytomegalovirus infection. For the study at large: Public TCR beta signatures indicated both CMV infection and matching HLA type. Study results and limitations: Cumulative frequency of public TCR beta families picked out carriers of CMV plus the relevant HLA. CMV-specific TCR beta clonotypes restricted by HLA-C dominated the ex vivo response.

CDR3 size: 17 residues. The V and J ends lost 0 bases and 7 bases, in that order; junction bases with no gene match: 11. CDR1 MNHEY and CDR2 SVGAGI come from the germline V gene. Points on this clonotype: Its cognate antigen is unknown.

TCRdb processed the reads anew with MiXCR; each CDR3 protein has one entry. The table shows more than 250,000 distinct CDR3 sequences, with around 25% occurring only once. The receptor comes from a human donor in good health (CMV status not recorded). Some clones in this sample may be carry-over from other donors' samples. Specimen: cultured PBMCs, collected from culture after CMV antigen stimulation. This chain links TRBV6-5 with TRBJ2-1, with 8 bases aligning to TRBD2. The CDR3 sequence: CASSYSLVAGLGNEQFF. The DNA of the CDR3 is TGTGCCAGCAGTTACTCGTTGGTAGCGGGGTTGGGGAATGAGCAGTTCTTC.